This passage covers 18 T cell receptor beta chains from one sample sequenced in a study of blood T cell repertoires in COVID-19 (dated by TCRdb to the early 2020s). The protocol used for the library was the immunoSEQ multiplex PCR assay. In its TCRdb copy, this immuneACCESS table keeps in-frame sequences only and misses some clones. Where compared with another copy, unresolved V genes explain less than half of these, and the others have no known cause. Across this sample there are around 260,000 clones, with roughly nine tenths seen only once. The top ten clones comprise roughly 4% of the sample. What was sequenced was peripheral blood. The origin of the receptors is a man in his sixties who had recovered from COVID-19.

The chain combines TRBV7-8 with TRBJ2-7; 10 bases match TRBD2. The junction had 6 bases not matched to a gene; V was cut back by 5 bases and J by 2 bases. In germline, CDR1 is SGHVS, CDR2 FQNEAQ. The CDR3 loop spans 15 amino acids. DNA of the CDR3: TGTGCCAGCAGCCTCCGGACTAGCGGCCCCTACGAGCAGTACTTC. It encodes CASSLRTSGPYEQYF.

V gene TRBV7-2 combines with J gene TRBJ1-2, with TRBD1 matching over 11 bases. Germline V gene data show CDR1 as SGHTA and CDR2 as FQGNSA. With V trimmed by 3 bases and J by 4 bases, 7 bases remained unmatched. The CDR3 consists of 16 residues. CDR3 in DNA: TGTGCCAGCAGCTTCGGACAGGGGGCGAAATCCTATGGCTACACCTTC. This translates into CASSFGQGAKSYGYTF.

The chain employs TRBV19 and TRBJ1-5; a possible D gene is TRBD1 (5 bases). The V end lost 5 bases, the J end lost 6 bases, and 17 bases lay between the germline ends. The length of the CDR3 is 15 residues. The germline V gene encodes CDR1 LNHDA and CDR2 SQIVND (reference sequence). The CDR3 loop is CASSQTSGGGQPQHF. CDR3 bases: TGTGCCAGTAGTCAGACCAGTGGGGGGGGTCAGCCCCAGCATTTT.

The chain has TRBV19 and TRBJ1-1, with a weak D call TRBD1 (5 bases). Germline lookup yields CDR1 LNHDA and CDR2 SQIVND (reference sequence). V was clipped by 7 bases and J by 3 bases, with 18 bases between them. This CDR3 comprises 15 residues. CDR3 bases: TGTGCCAGTATCCTTCGCCCGGGACTCCACACTGAAGCTTTCTTT. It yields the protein CASILRPGLHTEAFF.

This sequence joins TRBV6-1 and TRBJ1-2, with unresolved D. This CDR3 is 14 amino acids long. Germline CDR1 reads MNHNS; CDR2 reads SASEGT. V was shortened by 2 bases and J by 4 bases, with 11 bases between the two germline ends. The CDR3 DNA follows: TGTGCCAGCAGTGAAAGGCAGGCCGTCTATGGCTACACCTTC. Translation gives CASSERQAVYGYTF.

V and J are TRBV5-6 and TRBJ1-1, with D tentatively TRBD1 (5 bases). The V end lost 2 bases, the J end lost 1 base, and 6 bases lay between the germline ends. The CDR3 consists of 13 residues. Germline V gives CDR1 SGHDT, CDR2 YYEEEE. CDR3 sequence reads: CASSLRGNTEAFF. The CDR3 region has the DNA TGTGCCAGCAGCTTAAGGGGGAACACTGAAGCTTTCTTT.

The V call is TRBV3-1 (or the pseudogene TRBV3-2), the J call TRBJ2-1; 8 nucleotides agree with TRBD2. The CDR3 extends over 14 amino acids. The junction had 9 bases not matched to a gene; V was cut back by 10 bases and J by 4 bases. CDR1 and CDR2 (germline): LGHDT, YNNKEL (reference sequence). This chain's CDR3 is CATSRAGGYNEQFF. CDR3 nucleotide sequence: TGTGCCACCTCAAGGGCGGGGGGTTACAATGAGCAGTTCTTC.

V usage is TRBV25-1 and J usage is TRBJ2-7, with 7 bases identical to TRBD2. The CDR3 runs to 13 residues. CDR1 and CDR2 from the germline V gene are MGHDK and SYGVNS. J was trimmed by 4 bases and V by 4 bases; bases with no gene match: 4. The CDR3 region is CASSVGEGYEQYF. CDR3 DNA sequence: TGTGCCAGCAGTGTGGGGGAGGGTTACGAGCAGTACTTC.

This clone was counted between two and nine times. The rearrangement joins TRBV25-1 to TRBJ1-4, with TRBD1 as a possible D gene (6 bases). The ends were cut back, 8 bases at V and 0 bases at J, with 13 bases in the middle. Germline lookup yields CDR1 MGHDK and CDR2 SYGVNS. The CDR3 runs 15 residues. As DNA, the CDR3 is TGTGCCAGCCGGGACACCAAAACAACTAATGAAAAACTGTTTTTT. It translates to CASRDTKTTNEKLFF.

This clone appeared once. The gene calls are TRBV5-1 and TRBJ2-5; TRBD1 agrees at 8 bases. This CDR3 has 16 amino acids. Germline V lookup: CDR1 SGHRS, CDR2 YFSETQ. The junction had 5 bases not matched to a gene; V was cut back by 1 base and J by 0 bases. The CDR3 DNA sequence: TGCGCCAGCAGCTTGTTGGGACAGGACCACCAAGAGACCCAGTACTTC. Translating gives CASSLLGQDHQETQYF. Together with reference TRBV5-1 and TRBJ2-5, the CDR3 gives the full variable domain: KAGVTQTPRYLIKTRGQQVTLSCSPISGHRSVSWYQQTPGQGLQFLFEYFSETQRNKGNFPGRFSGRQFSNSRSEMNVSTLELGDSALYLCASSLLGQDHQETQYFGPGTRLLVL.

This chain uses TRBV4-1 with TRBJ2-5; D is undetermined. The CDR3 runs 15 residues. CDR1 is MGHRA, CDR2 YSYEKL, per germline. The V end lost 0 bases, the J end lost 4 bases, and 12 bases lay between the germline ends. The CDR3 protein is CASSQDGERAETQYF. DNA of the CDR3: TGCGCCAGCAGCCAAGATGGAGAGCGAGCAGAGACCCAGTACTTC.

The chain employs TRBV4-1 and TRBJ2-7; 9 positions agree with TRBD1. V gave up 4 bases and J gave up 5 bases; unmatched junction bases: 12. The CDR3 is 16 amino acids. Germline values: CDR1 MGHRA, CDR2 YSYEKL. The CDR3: CASSPIRGQGSDEQYF. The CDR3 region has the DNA TGCGCCAGCAGCCCAATACGGGGACAGGGTAGCGACGAGCAGTACTTC.

Here the CDR3 reads CASSLFGENSYEQYF. DNA of the CDR3: TGCGCCAGCAGCTTGTTCGGGGAAAACTCCTACGAGCAGTACTTC. This rearrangement joins TRBV5-1 to TRBJ2-7; weak D call: TRBD2 (5 bases). The CDR3 runs 15 residues. V was clipped by 1 base and J by 0 bases, with 11 bases between them. Germline V CDR1 and CDR2: SGHRS, YFSETQ.

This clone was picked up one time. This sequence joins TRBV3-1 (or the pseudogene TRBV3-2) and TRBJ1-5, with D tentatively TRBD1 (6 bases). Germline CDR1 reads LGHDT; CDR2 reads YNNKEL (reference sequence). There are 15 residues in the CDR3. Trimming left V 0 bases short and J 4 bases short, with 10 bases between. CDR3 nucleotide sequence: TGTGCCAGCAGCCAAGATCTGGACAGTAATCAGCCCCAGCATTTT. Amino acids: CASSQDLDSNQPQHF.

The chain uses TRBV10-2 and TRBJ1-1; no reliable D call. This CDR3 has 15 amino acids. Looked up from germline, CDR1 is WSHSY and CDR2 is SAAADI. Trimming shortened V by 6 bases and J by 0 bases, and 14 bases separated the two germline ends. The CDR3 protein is CASRSSGNLNTEAFF. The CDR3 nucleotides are TGCGCCAGCAGATCATCGGGGAACCTGAACACTGAAGCTTTCTTT.

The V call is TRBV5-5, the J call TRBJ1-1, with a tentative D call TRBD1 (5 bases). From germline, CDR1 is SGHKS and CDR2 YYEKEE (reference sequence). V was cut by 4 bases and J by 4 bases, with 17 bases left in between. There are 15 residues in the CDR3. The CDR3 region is CASSTTEAQTTEAFF. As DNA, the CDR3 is TGTGCCAGCAGCACGACAGAAGCCCAGACCACTGAAGCTTTCTTT.

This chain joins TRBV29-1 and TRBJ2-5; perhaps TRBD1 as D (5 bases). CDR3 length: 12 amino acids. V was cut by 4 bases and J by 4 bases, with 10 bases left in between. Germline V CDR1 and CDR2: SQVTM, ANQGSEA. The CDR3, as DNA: TGCAGCGTTGTGAAGGGGATAGAGACCCAGTACTTC. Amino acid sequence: CSVVKGIETQYF.

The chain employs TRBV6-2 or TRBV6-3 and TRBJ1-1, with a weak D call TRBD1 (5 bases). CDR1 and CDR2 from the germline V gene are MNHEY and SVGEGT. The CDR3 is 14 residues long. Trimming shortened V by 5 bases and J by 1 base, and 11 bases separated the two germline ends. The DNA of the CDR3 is TGTGCCAGCAGTCGACAGCTAGAGAACACTGAAGCTTTCTTT. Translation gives CASSRQLENTEAFF.